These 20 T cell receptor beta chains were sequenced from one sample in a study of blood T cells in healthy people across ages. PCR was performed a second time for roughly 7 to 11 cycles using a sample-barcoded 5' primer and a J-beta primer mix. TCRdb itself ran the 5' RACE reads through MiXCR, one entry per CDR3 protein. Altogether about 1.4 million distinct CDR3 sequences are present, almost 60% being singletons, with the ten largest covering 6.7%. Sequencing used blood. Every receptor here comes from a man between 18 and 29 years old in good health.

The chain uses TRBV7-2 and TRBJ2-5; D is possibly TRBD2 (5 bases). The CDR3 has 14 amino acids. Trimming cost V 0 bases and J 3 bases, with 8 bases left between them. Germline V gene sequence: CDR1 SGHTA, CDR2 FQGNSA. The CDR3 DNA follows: TGTGCCAGCAGCTTAGCCGGGAACAAAGAGACCCAGTACTTC. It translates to CASSLAGNKETQYF. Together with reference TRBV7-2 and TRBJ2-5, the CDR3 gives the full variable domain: GAGVSQSPSNKVTEKGKDVELRCDPISGHTALYWYRQSLGQGLEFLIYFQGNSAPDKSGLPSDRFSAERTGGSVSTLTIQRTQQEDSAVYLCASSLAGNKETQYFGPGTRLLVL.

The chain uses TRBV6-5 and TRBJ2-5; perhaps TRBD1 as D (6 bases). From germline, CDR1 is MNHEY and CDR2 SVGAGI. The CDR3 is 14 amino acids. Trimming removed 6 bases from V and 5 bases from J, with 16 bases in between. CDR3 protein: CASRTTGGVETQYF. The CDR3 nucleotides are TGTGCCAGCAGGACGACAGGAGGTGTGGAGACCCAGTACTTC.

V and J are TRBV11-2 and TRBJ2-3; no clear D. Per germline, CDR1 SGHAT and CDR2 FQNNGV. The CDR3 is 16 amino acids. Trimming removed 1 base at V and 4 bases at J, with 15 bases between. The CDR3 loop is CASSLVVRSGPDTQYF. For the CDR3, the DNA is TGTGCCAGCAGCTTAGTTGTTAGGAGTGGCCCAGATACGCAGTATTTT.

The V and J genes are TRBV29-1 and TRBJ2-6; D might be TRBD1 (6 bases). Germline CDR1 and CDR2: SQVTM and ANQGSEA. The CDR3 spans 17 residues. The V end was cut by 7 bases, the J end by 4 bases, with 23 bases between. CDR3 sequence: CSARRTDPWAGANVLTF. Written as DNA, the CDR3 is TGCAGCGCCCGAAGGACAGATCCTTGGGCGGGGGCCAACGTCCTGACTTTC. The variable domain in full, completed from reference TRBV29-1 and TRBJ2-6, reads SAVISQKPSRDICQRGTSLTIQCQVDSQVTMMFWYRQQPGQSLTLIATANQGSEATYESGFVIDKFPISRPNLTFSTLTVSNMSPEDSSIYLCSARRTDPWAGANVLTFGAGSRLTVL.

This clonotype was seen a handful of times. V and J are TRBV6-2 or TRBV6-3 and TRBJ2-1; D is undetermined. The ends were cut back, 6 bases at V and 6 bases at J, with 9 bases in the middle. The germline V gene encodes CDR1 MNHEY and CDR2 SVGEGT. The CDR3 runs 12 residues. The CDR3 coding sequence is TGTGCCAGCAGAAGGGTTGGCAATGAGCAGTTCTTC. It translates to CASRRVGNEQFF.

CDR3 residues: CAWSPVAGSSYEQYF. The DNA for the CDR3 is TGTGCCTGGAGCCCAGTAGCGGGGAGCTCCTACGAGCAGTACTTC. V gene TRBV30 combines with J gene TRBJ2-4; 8 bases map to TRBD2. The J call may be mistaken, given a closer DNA end match to TRBJ2-7. CDR1 and CDR2 (germline): GTSNPN, SVGIG (reference sequence). The CDR3 covers 15 residues.

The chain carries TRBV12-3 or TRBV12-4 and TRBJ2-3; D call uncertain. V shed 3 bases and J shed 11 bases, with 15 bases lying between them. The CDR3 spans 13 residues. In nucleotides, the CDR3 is TGTGCCAGCAGTTTCCGGCAGGCAGAAGGGCAGTATTTT. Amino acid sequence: CASSFRQAEGQYF.

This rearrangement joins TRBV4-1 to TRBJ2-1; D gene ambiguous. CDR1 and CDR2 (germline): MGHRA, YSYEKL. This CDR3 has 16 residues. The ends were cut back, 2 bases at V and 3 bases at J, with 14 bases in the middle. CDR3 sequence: CASSQPRATGYNEQFF. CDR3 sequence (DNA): TGCGCCAGCAGCCAACCACGGGCCACGGGCTACAATGAGCAGTTCTTC.

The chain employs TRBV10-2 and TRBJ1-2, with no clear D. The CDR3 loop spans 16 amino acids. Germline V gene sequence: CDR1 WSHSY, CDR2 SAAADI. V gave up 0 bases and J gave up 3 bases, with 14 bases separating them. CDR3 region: CASSESILGRDYGYTF. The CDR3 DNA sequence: TGCGCCAGCAGTGAGTCGATCCTGGGGAGGGACTATGGCTACACCTTC.

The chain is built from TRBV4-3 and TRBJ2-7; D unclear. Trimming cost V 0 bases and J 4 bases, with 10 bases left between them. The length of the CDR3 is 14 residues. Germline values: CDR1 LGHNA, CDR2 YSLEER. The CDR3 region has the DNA TGCGCCAGCAGCCAAGATCGGTTTCAGTACGAGCAGTACTTC. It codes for CASSQDRFQYEQYF.

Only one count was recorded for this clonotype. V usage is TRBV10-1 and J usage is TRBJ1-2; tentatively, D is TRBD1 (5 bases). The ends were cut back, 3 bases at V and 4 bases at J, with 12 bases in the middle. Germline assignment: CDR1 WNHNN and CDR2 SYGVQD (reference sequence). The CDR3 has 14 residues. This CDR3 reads CASSDGQGPYGYTF. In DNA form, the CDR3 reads TGCGCCAGCAGTGATGGTCAGGGTCCCTATGGCTACACCTTC.

CDR3 DNA: TGTGCCAGCAGTTCAGGACTATATGGCTACACCTTC. Translated, it gives CASSSGLYGYTF. The chain employs TRBV12-3 or TRBV12-4 and TRBJ1-2; D uncertain. V lost 4 bases to trimming and J lost 5 bases, with 8 bases between them. The CDR3 sequence is 12 residues long.

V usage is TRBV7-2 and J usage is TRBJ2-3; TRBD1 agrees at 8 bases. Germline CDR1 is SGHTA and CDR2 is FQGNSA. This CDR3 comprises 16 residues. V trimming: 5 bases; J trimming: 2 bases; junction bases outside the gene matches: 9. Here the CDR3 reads CASSTSRDRNTDTQYF. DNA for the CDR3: TGTGCCAGCAGCACAAGCCGGGACAGGAACACAGATACGCAGTATTTT.

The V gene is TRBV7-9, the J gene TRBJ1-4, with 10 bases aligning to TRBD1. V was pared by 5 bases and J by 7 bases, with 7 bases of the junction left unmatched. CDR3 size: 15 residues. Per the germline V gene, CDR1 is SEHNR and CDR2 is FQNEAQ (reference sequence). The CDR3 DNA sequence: TGTGCCAGCAGCCCCCCGGACAGGGGGAGTGAAAAACTGTTTTTT. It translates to CASSPPDRGSEKLFF.

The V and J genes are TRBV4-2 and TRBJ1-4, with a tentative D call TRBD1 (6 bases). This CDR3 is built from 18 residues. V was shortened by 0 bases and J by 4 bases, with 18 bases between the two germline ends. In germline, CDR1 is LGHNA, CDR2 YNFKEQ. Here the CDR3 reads CASSQELQTDSNNEKLFF. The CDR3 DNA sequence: TGTGCCAGCAGCCAAGAGCTGCAAACGGACAGCAATAATGAAAAACTGTTTTTT.

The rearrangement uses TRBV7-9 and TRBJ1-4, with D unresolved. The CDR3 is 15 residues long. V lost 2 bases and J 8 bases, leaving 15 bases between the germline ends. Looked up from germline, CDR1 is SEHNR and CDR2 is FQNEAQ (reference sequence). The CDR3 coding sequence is TGTGCCAGCAGCTTAAGGTCCGGGTCGGCGGAAAAACTGTTTTTT. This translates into CASSLRSGSAEKLFF.

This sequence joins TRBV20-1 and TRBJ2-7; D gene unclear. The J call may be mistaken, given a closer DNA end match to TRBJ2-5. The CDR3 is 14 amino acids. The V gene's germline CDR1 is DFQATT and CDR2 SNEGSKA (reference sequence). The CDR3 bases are TGCAGTGGAGCCCCCCCTCGGCTCAAAGAGACCCAGTACTTC. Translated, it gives CSGAPPRLKETQYF.

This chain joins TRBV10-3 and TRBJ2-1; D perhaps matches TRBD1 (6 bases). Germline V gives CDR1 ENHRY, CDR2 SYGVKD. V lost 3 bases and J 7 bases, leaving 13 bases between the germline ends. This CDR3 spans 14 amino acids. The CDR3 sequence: CAISDRGRSNEQFF. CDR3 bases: TGTGCCATCAGTGACAGGGGTAGGAGTAATGAGCAGTTCTTC.

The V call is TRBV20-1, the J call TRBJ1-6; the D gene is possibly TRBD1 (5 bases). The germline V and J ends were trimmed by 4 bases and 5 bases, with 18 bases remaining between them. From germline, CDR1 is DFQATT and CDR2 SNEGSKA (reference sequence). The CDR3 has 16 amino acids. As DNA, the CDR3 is TGCAGTGCTAAACGGGCAGGGAACGTTAATAATTCACCCCTCCACTTT. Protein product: CSAKRAGNVNNSPLHF.

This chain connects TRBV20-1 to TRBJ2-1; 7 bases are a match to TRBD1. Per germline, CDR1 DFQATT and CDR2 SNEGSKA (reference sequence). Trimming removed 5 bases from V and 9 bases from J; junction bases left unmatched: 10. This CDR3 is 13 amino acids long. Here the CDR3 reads CSALTGALSEQFF. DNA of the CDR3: TGCAGTGCTTTAACAGGGGCGCTGAGTGAGCAGTTCTTC.